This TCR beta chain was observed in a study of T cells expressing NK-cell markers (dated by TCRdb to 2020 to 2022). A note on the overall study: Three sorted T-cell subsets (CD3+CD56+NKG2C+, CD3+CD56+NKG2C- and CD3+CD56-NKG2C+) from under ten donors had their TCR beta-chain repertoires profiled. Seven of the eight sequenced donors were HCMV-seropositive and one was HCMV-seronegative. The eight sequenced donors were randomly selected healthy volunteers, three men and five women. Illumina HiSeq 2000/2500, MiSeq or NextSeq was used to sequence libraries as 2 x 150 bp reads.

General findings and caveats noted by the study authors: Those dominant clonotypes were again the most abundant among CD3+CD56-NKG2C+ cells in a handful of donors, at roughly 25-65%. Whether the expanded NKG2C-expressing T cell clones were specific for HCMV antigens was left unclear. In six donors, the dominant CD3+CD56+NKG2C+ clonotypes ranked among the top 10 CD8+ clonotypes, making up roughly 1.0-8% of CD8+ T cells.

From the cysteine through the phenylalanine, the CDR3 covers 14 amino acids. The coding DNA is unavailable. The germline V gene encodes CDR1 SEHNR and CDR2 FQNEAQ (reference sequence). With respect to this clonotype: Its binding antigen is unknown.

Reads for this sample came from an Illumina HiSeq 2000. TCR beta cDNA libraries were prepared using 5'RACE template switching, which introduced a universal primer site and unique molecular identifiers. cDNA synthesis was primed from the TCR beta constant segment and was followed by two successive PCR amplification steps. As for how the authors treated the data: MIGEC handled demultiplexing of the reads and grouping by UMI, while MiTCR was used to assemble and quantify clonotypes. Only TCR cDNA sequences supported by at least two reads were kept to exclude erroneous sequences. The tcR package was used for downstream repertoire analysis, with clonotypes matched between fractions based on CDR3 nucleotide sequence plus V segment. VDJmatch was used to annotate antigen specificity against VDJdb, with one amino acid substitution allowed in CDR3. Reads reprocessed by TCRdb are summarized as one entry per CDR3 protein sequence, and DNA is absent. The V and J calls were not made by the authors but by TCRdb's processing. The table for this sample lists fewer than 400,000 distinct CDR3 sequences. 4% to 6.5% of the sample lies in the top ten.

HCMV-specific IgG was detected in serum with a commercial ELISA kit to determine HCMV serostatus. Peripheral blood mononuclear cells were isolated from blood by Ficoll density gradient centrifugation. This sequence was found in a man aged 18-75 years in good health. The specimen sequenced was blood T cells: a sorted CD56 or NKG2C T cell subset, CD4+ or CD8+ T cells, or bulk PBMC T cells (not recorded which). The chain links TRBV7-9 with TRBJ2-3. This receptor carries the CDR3 CASSLGPPPDTQYF.